These T cell receptor beta chains were read from a single sample in a study of T-cell reconstitution after alpha-beta-depleted transplantation in children. MiXCR, run by TCRdb on the PCR reads, gives a single entry per CDR3 protein. Of fewer than 700,000 distinct CDR3 sequences listed, 20% to 25% are singletons. Source: PBMCs, mostly from graft donor cells, taken 360 days after TCRalphabeta/CD19-depleted stem cell transplant. These receptors were collected from a boy under two years old who had a stem cell transplant for acute myeloid leukemia, so the T cells may come from the graft donor. Both conserved end residues are trimmed from each CDR3. The size field is filled for only some rows; it gives once, few, many or a size class.

>TRBV20-1|TRBJ2-3|12|many
SAIRAEGTDTQY
>TRBV20-1|TRBJ2-5|14|NA
SANRRTSGPQETQY
>TRBV6-5|TRBJ2-1|14|NA
ASSYWVAGGMDEQF
>TRBV28|TRBJ2-1|9|NA
ASKNDNEQF
>TRBV5-1|TRBJ2-7|11|many
ASSLTMNYEQY
>TRBV12-3/TRBV12-4|TRBJ1-5|12|NA
ASSVQGRVQPQH
>TRBV12-3/TRBV12-4|TRBJ2-1|17|NA
ASCTYDRGLVNRRYEQF
>TRBV20-1|TRBJ1-2|11|many
SATSEGLYGYT
>TRBV29-1|TRBJ2-7|10|many
SVGTDFYEQY
>TRBV20-1|TRBJ2-1|15|few
SASLGTSFVNKDEQF
>TRBV10-3|TRBJ1-2|12|many
ATTGTGLNYGYT
>TRBV14|TRBJ2-2|12|few
ASSELEATGELF
>TRBV4-1|TRBJ2-1|15|many
ATRDSFFPLPYNEQF
>TRBV14|TRBJ2-6|13|NA
ASSPNLSGANVLT
>TRBV4-3|TRBJ2-7|14|few
ASSHRLAGGLFEQY
>TRBV6-4|TRBJ2-2|11|many
ASSPGGTGELF
>TRBV7-2|TRBJ1-2|13|few
ASSPNIGQAGGYT
>TRBV4-3|TRBJ2-1|13|NA
ASSLEDSTTYEQF
>TRBV29-1|TRBJ2-3|10|few
SVVPKGDTQY
>TRBV7-2|TRBJ1-5|13|NA
ASSLVSGEDKPQH
>TRBV7-8|TRBJ2-1|15|many
ASSHTGATRSYNEQF
>TRBV27|TRBJ2-3|13|NA
ASSSPRGATDTQY
>TRBV6-5|TRBJ2-3|12|NA
ASSYALTDNTQY
>TRBV5-5|TRBJ2-2|12|many
ASSFRVNTGELF
>TRBV24-1|TRBJ2-3|14|few
ATSDFNPTGTDTQY
>TRBV18|TRBJ2-1|16|NA
ASSPFPSGGSSYNEQF
>TRBV4-1|TRBJ1-1|17|few
ASSQDPQGAGVMNTEAF